This TCR beta chain is from a study of CD8 T cells in Susac syndrome. Overall study findings and caveats: TCR sequencing and HLA analysis covered a relatively small number of individuals.

Between the trimmed V and J ends, which lost 1 base and 0 bases, there was a span of 11 bases. CDR3 size: 16 residues. Germline V gives CDR1 MGHDK, CDR2 SYGVNS. With random hexamers, about 0.45 to 1 ug RNA was reverse transcribed. An immunoSEQ multiplex PCR amplified TCR beta CDR3 over 54 Vbeta and 13 Jbeta. TCRdb called the immunoSEQ multiplex PCR reads again in MiXCR, with one record for every CDR3 protein. This table holds about 150,000 distinct CDR3 sequences, roughly 95% found once. Worth noting for this clonotype: Antigen specificity is unknown.

This TCR derives from a human donor with multiple sclerosis. This chain links TRBV25-1 with TRBJ2-3, with D possibly being TRBD2 (6 bases). The sequenced material came from CD8+ T cells from PBMCs. The CDR3 reads CASSEFGGDSTDTQYF. CDR3 coding DNA: TGTGCCAGCAGTGAATTCGGCGGGGATAGCACAGATACGCAGTATTTT.